One and the same sample provided the 19 T cell receptor beta chains below, sequenced in a study of blood T cell repertoires in COVID-19. Repertoires were generated with immunoSEQ multiplex PCR, while TCRdb's copy carries only in-frame clones and drops some. The sample has 350,000 to 450,000 clones; approximately 93% are singletons. Sequenced: PBMCs or T cells enriched from blood (not recorded which). These receptors all come from a woman between 40 and 55 years old who had been exposed to COVID-19.

The chain is built from TRBV4-2 and TRBJ1-6; D unclear. Per germline, CDR1 LGHNA and CDR2 YNFKEQ. This CDR3 comprises 20 residues. Trimming took 0 bases from V and 6 from J, leaving 24 bases between them. The CDR3 DNA sequence: TGTGCCAGCAGCCAAGACCTTAATCCCGCGGGCGGGGTTGGTAATTCACCCCTCCACTTT. Encoded protein: CASSQDLNPAGGVGNSPLHF.

The chain links TRBV7-2 to TRBJ1-6; 12 positions agree with TRBD1. Germline CDR1 reads SGHTA; CDR2 reads FQGNSA. This CDR3 is built from 16 residues. The ends lost 5 bases at V and 9 bases at J; junction bases unmatched: 8. CDR3 nucleotides: TGTGCCAGCAGCCCGGGATTGGGACAGGGGGCTTCACCCCTCCACTTT. Translating it yields CASSPGLGQGASPLHF.

This rearrangement joins TRBV9 to TRBJ2-2; 8 bases fit TRBD2. This CDR3 has 14 amino acids. CDR1 is SGDLS, CDR2 YYNGEE, per germline. The V gene end was trimmed by 0 bases and the J gene end by 6 bases; junction bases not matched to a gene: 1. The CDR3 loop reads CASSVAGGPGELFF. The CDR3 DNA reads as TGTGCCAGCAGCGTAGCGGGGGGGCCCGGGGAGCTGTTTTTT.

This chain uses TRBV5-4 with TRBJ2-7; 10 nucleotides line up with TRBD2. The ends lost 0 bases at V and 6 bases at J; junction bases unmatched: 3. The CDR3 contains 14 residues. CDR1 SGHNT and CDR2 YYREEE come from the germline V gene (reference sequence). CDR3 nucleotide sequence: TGTGCCAGCAGCTTGGGGAGCGGGGGGGCCGAGCAGTACTTC. Protein: CASSLGSGGAEQYF.

As to this clone: An end of the junction differs from the germline gene, which may be a read error. The J gene is TRBJ2-3, the V gene TRBV7-7; no definite D call. The CDR3 contains 15 residues. Germline V CDR1 and CDR2: SSHAT, FNYEAQ (reference sequence). CDR3 loop: CASSLFVSDTDTQYF. The CDR3 DNA reads as TGTGCTAGCAGCTTATTCGTCAGCGACACAGATACGCAGTATTTT.

This clone has just one count. The rearrangement links TRBV27 to TRBJ2-7; a weak D match, TRBD2 (5 bases). Trimming pared 3 bases from V and 6 bases from J, leaving 6 bases between. There are 11 residues in the CDR3. The germline CDR1 and CDR2 sequences are MNHEY and SMNVEV (reference sequence). CDR3 DNA sequence: TGTGCCAGCAGTTTCGGGGTCGAGCAGTACTTC. Translating gives CASSFGVEQYF.

V and J are TRBV3-1 (or the pseudogene TRBV3-2) and TRBJ2-5, with 13 positions matching TRBD2. CDR1 LGHDT and CDR2 YNNKEL come from the germline V gene (reference sequence). CDR3 size: 18 residues. Trimming at V came to 1 base and at J to 6 bases, leaving 11 bases not matched to a gene. CDR3 sequence reads: CASSQGVLAGGPIKTQYF. CDR3 nucleotide sequence: TGTGCCAGCAGCCAAGGTGTACTAGCGGGAGGGCCCATAAAGACCCAGTACTTC.

The CDR3: CATRSDGEGGYTF. CDR3 sequence (DNA): TGTGCCACCAGATCCGACGGGGAGGGTGGCTACACCTTC. The genes are TRBV24-1 and TRBJ1-2; D gene ambiguous. Germline loops: CDR1 KGHDR, CDR2 SFDVKD. This CDR3 contains 13 residues. The ends were cut back, 7 bases at V and 7 bases at J, with 15 bases in the middle.

The rearrangement uses TRBV13 and TRBJ2-2, with 11 bases identical to TRBD2. The CDR3 consists of 16 residues. Germline V gives CDR1 PRHDT, CDR2 FYEKMQ (reference sequence). V lost 5 bases to trimming and J lost 6 bases; unmatched junction nucleotides: 8. The DNA for the CDR3 is TGTGCCAGCAGCCCTTTTACTAGCGGGGGAGCCGGGGAGCTGTTTTTT. It translates to CASSPFTSGGAGELFF.

This clone was counted a single time. CDR3 residues: CASSFRDRDNSPLHF. The CDR3 region has the DNA TGTGCCAGCAGCTTCCGGGACAGAGATAATTCACCCCTCCACTTT. V and J are TRBV7-2 and TRBJ1-6, with 7 bases aligning to TRBD1. The CDR3 covers 15 residues. From germline, CDR1 is SGHTA and CDR2 FQGNSA. The junction had 4 bases not matched to a gene; V was cut back by 3 bases and J by 5 bases.

The genes are TRBV2 and TRBJ1-4, with TRBD1 identical over 10 bases. This CDR3 is 14 amino acids long. The germline CDR1 and CDR2 sequences are SNHLY and FYNNEI. V was pared by 6 bases and J by 5 bases, with 3 bases of the junction left unmatched. The CDR3 sequence: CASSLGQGNEKLFF. For the CDR3, the DNA is TGTGCCAGCAGCCTGGGACAGGGGAATGAAAAACTGTTTTTT.

V is TRBV5-1 and J is TRBJ1-1; 7 positions agree with TRBD1. This CDR3 comprises 17 residues. V was clipped by 4 bases and J by 4 bases; unmatched bases: 16. Germline lookup yields CDR1 SGHRS and CDR2 YFSETQ. The DNA of the CDR3 is TGCGCCAGCAGCCTTACCAAGACAGGGACGGCGGGCACTGAAGCTTTCTTT. Protein product: CASSLTKTGTAGTEAFF.

The V call is TRBV19, the J call TRBJ2-1; D not resolved. Germline V gene sequence: CDR1 LNHDA, CDR2 SQIVND (reference sequence). V lost 0 bases and J lost 0, with 9 bases in between. CDR3 length equals 16 residues. Here the CDR3 reads CASSIDSGSSYNEQFF. DNA for the CDR3: TGTGCCAGTAGTATAGATTCAGGAAGCTCCTACAATGAGCAGTTCTTC.

The chain employs TRBV11-3 and TRBJ1-1; weak D call: TRBD1 (6 bases). The CDR3 has 14 amino acids. V lost 2 bases, J lost 1 base, and 8 bases lay in between. Germline V gene data show CDR1 as SGHNT and CDR2 as YENEEA. CDR3 coding DNA: TGTGCCAGCAGCTTAAGACAGGAGAACACTGAAGCTTTCTTT. Protein product: CASSLRQENTEAFF.

The J gene is TRBJ1-5, the V gene TRBV15; TRBD1 is a possible D gene (5 bases). Germline lookup yields CDR1 LNHNV and CDR2 YYDKDF (reference sequence). Deletions cut 0 bases from V and 7 bases from J, with 10 bases between. CDR3 length equals 14 residues. The CDR3 reads CATSRDRGGQPQHF. The DNA of the CDR3 is TGTGCCACCAGCAGAGATAGGGGCGGCCAGCCCCAGCATTTT.

The chain links TRBV9 to TRBJ2-1; a weak D match, TRBD2 (5 bases). The CDR3 is 14 amino acids. In germline, CDR1 is SGDLS, CDR2 YYNGEE. The V end was cut by 0 bases, the J end by 9 bases, with 13 bases between. In DNA, the CDR3 is TGTGCCAGCAGCGTAGGCGGGCTCCGTAGTGAGCAGTTCTTC. It specifies CASSVGGLRSEQFF.

The chain combines TRBV5-5 with TRBJ1-1; 7 bases fit TRBD1. V lost 4 bases and J lost 1; bases outside the gene matches: 7. The germline CDR1 and CDR2 sequences are SGHKS and YYEKEE (reference sequence). The CDR3 runs to 15 residues. CDR3: CASSRIGTENTEAFF. The CDR3 DNA reads as TGTGCCAGCAGCAGAATCGGGACAGAGAACACTGAAGCTTTCTTT.

In DNA, the CDR3 is TGTGCCAGCAGTCTTAGCGGGGGAACCTACGAGCAGTACTTC. It is translated as CASSLSGGTYEQYF. The rearrangement joins TRBV2 to TRBJ2-7, with 9 bases identical to TRBD2. This CDR3 has 14 residues. Germline-derived CDR1 and CDR2 are SNHLY and FYNNEI. Germline trimming cut 5 bases from V and 2 bases from J; bases unmatched to any gene: 4.

V gene TRBV7-8 combines with J gene TRBJ2-1; 7 positions agree with TRBD2. Losses at the gene ends were 5 bases for V and 9 bases for J; bases not matched to a gene: 4. CDR3 size: 12 residues. The germline CDR1 and CDR2 sequences are SGHVS and FQNEAQ. The CDR3 reads CASSRGEGEQFF. CDR3 coding DNA: TGTGCCAGCAGCCGAGGGGAGGGTGAGCAGTTCTTC.